This entry concerns a single TCR beta chain. Which antigen it targets is not known. No quality values exist for individual bases; no much larger clone is one base distant. A distance of 10 bases separates the germline ends of V and J, which lose 3 bases and 1 base respectively. The CDR3 goes from the cysteine to the phenylalanine over 16 residues. Only the CDR3 region is kept as DNA, spanning 48 bases read in frame from base 1. The germline V gene gives CDR1 as MNHNS and CDR2 as SASEGT. The sample originates from a study of blood T cell repertoires in COVID-19 (TCRdb year 2020). A note on the overall study: Samples from collaborators originated in the United States, Italy and Spain and spanned both the acute and convalescent phases of COVID-19. Deeply sampled blood TCRbeta repertoires from subjects exposed to, actively infected with, or recovered from COVID-19 were included in the dataset. Samples were obtained from the ongoing ImmuneRACE study (first 160 participants) and from 1,254 subjects provided by 6 global collaborators. The sample metadata nearly always contained a de-identified subject ID, COVID-19 status, age in years and sex. Where available, HLA class I and class II types were obtained from metadata supplied by the sample provider rather than from assay-based typing. The repertoires were released in a freely available public database meant as a resource for research on the immune response to SARS-CoV-2. The prospective study material was composed of cDNA or gDNA derived from T cells, B-cell-depleted T cells, or PBMCs.

Participants in the prospective study were aged roughly 18 to 89 years, lived in some 24 United States geographic areas, and enrolled through a virtual design. In the prospective study, cohorts were assigned on the basis of participant-reported clinical history obtained from a screening survey and a study questionnaire. In the prospective study, whole blood, serum and a nasopharyngeal or oropharyngeal swab were collected from each participant by mobile phlebotomists. Additional blood draws and questionnaires over an approximately two-month period could optionally be provided by prospective study participants. Blood samples from the prospective study were shipped frozen or at room temperature prior to DNA extraction. The immunoSEQ Assay, a bias-controlled multiplex PCR, was used to amplify TCRbeta CDR3 regions from genomic DNA. Processing in the source paper ran as follows. The number of nucleated cells in each sample was estimated from the amplification of reference gene primers within the assay. To quantify the absolute abundance of each unique TCRbeta CDR3 rearrangement, sequence reads were collapsed and filtered. For each sample, productive Simpson clonality was calculated as the square root of Simpson's diversity index across productive rearrangements. Here the immuneACCESS table is served through TCRdb, limited to in-frame sequences with V and J called. Missing clones are a known gap in these copies; in checked studies unresolved V genes cover under half, and the rest lacks a known reason. The D gene and trimming were derived from the DNA, and the V and J assignments and clone size from that table. The sample table shows roughly 430,000 clones, and roughly 88% are seen once. In total, the top ten clones hold approximately 2.1% of the sample.

General conclusions and limits of the study: The amount of clinical and demographic metadata varied by source and participant and was provided uncurated.

This clonotype was obtained from a woman aged 40 to 50 with acute COVID-19. The source material was PBMCs or T cells enriched from blood (not recorded which). The sequence is built from TRBV6-1 and TRBJ2-6; a tentative D match to TRBD1 spans 5 bases. For the CDR3, the sequence is CASSESGSSGANVLTF. The sequence in DNA is TGTGCCAGCAGTGAGTCAGGGTCGTCTGGGGCCAACGTCCTGACTTTC.